The next 23 T cell receptor beta chains were all read from a single sample in a study of blood T cells in healthy people across ages. The use of a sample-barcoded 5' primer and a J-beta primer mix characterized a second PCR of roughly 7 to 11 cycles. Each CDR3 protein gets one entry after TCRdb re-called the 5' RACE reads with MiXCR. The table records 1.6 million or so distinct CDR3 sequences, roughly 32% of them present only once. Sequenced sample: blood. The receptors here all came from a woman aged 25 to 45 in good health.

This chain connects TRBV9 to TRBJ1-1; 11 bases align to TRBD1. Unmatched junction bases numbered 3, after V lost 2 bases and J lost 6 bases. Germline assignment: CDR1 SGDLS and CDR2 YYNGEE. This CDR3 has 14 residues. The CDR3 DNA is TGTGCCAGCAGCGTCGGGACAGGGGGTGCTGAAGCTTTCTTT. It codes for CASSVGTGGAEAFF.

Of note for this clonotype: A read error may produce the germline difference seen at one junction end. The CDR3 reads CASGLADMQYF. CDR3 bases: TGTGCCAGCGGGTTAGCAGATATGCAGTATTTT. J is TRBJ2-3 and V is TRBV12-3 or TRBV12-4; no clear D gene. This CDR3 is 11 amino acids long.

There are a few counts of this clonotype. The gene calls are TRBV30 and TRBJ2-3, with TRBD2 matching over 7 bases. The J segment lost 2 bases and the V segment lost 0 bases, leaving 8 bases of the junction unmatched. Germline V gene sequence: CDR1 GTSNPN, CDR2 SVGIG (reference sequence). The length of the CDR3 is 16 residues. The CDR3 DNA sequence: TGTGCCTGGAGTGTAGGACTAGGCCTCGACACAGATACGCAGTATTTT. It encodes CAWSVGLGLDTDTQYF.

This clonotype has only a few counts. The CDR3 is CASSHYGAGRETQYF. The CDR3 nucleotides are TGTGCCAGCAGCCACTACGGGGCAGGGCGAGAGACCCAGTACTTC. The chain employs TRBV3-1 and TRBJ2-5; D may be TRBD1 or TRBD2 (5 bases each). Germline V gene lookup returns CDR1 LGHDT and CDR2 YNNKEL (reference sequence). The CDR3 runs 15 residues. Trimming shortened V by 3 bases and J by 4 bases, and 15 bases separated the two germline ends.

The rearrangement joins TRBV15 to TRBJ1-1, with 7 positions matching TRBD1. There are 16 residues in the CDR3. Germline V gene data show CDR1 as LNHNV and CDR2 as YYDKDF (reference sequence). J gave up 7 bases and V 0 bases, and 11 bases lay outside the gene matches. CDR3 sequence reads: CATSRDGGRQGGEAFF. For the CDR3, the DNA is TGTGCCACCAGCAGAGATGGCGGCAGGCAGGGGGGTGAAGCTTTCTTT.

This clonotype showed up many times. The chain couples TRBV29-1 to TRBJ2-7; either TRBD1 or TRBD2 may supply D (5 bases each). CDR1 is SQVTM, CDR2 ANQGSEA, per germline. This CDR3 region has 12 residues. V dropped 4 bases and J dropped 6 bases, with 13 bases sitting between them. The CDR3, as DNA: TGCAGCGTTGCGCTACAGAGGGGCGAGCAGTACTTC. Its translation: CSVALQRGEQYF.

This clonotype was detected only a few times. J is TRBJ2-1 and V is TRBV29-1; D may be TRBD2 (5 bases). V dropped 4 bases and J dropped 7 bases, with 8 bases sitting between them. CDR1 and CDR2 (germline): SQVTM, ANQGSEA. The CDR3 extends over 11 amino acids. The CDR3 coding sequence is TGCAGCGTTGTTTCGGGGAATGAGCAGTTCTTC. Residues: CSVVSGNEQFF.

The chain uses TRBV29-1 and TRBJ1-2, with D maybe TRBD1 (6 bases). CDR3 length: 14 residues. Trimming took 2 bases from V and 3 from J, leaving 13 bases between them. The germline V gene encodes CDR1 SQVTM and CDR2 ANQGSEA. The CDR3 is CSVENRDEYYGYTF. CDR3 in DNA: TGCAGCGTTGAAAACAGGGACGAATACTATGGCTACACCTTC.

The chain couples TRBV27 to TRBJ1-5; the D is unclear. CDR3 length: 15 amino acids. The V end was cut by 7 bases, the J end by 1 base, with 14 bases between. The germline V gene encodes CDR1 MNHEY and CDR2 SMNVEV (reference sequence). The CDR3 reads CASKPHSASNQPQHF. The CDR3 DNA sequence: TGTGCCAGCAAGCCCCACAGTGCGAGCAATCAGCCCCAGCATTTT.

This chain links TRBV25-1 with TRBJ1-4, with a possible D match to TRBD1 (6 bases). The CDR3 sequence is 17 residues long. Germline V CDR1 and CDR2: MGHDK, SYGVNS. Trimming pared 1 base from V and 3 bases from J, leaving 15 bases between. In DNA, the CDR3 is TGTGCCAGCAGTGAATTCCCCGGAGGGGGGGCTAATGAAAAACTGTTTTTT. Protein: CASSEFPGGGANEKLFF. The full variable domain, completed using reference TRBV25-1 and TRBJ1-4, is EADIYQTPRYLVIGTGKKITLECSQTMGHDKMYWYQQDPGMELHLIHYSYGVNSTEKGDLSSESTVSRIRTEHFPLTLESARPSHTSQYLCASSEFPGGGANEKLFFGSGTQLSVL.

This clonotype was picked up a small number of times. The chain is built from TRBV6-1 and TRBJ1-2; no reliable D call. Trimming removed 7 bases from V and 6 bases from J, with 21 bases in between. The CDR3 is 15 residues long. Germline lookup yields CDR1 MNHNS and CDR2 SASEGT. CDR3 sequence reads: CASTLSLGSLNGYTF. For the CDR3, the DNA is TGTGCCAGCACCCTCTCCCTGGGGAGTTTGAATGGCTACACCTTC.

The V and J genes are TRBV5-1 and TRBJ1-5; D might be TRBD1 (6 bases). This CDR3 has 15 residues. V was clipped by 0 bases and J by 6 bases, with 13 bases between them. From germline, CDR1 is SGHRS and CDR2 YFSETQ. The CDR3 DNA follows: TGCGCCAGCAGCTTGGGAGGGGGGGCCGCTCAGCCCCAGCATTTT. Translated: CASSLGGGAAQPQHF.

The chain is built from TRBV20-1 and TRBJ1-1; D gene ambiguous. V dropped 8 bases and J dropped 0 bases, with 10 bases sitting between them. The CDR3 totals 12 residues. From germline, CDR1 is DFQATT and CDR2 SNEGSKA (reference sequence). CDR3 in amino acids: CSSKHMNTEAFF. CDR3 nucleotide sequence: TGCAGTAGTAAACATATGAACACTGAAGCTTTCTTT.

The rearrangement links TRBV5-1 to TRBJ2-6; no firm D call. Per germline, CDR1 SGHRS and CDR2 YFSETQ. Trimming pared 0 bases from V and 2 bases from J, leaving 6 bases between. The CDR3 has 15 amino acids. The CDR3 spells CASSLGWAGANVLTF. The CDR3 bases are TGCGCCAGCAGCTTGGGGTGGGCTGGGGCCAACGTCCTGACTTTC. Based on the CDR3 plus reference TRBV5-1 and TRBJ2-6, the full variable domain is KAGVTQTPRYLIKTRGQQVTLSCSPISGHRSVSWYQQTPGQGLQFLFEYFSETQRNKGNFPGRFSGRQFSNSRSEMNVSTLELGDSALYLCASSLGWAGANVLTFGAGSRLTVL.

V is TRBV5-6 and J is TRBJ2-7; D not certain. Germline V gives CDR1 SGHDT, CDR2 YYEEEE. The CDR3 is made up of 14 amino acids. With 0 bases removed from V and 2 bases from J, the gap between germline ends came to 9 bases. DNA of the CDR3: TGTGCCAGCAGCTTGGTTCAGGTTCCCTACGAGCAGTACTTC. This gives the protein CASSLVQVPYEQYF.

This clonotype was seen only a few times. The V call is TRBV10-3, the J call TRBJ1-5; TRBD1 matches at 7 bases. The CDR3 loop spans 14 amino acids. V lost 10 bases, J lost 10 bases, and 16 bases stayed unmatched. From germline, CDR1 is ENHRY and CDR2 SYGVKD. The CDR3 DNA is TGTGCCACCAGACAGGGAGGGGTTTACGAACCCCAGCATTTT. Residues: CATRQGGVYEPQHF.

The sample holds many counts of this clonotype. The chain carries TRBV7-2 and TRBJ2-3; D gene ambiguous. With 6 bases removed from V and 4 bases from J, the gap between germline ends came to 8 bases. This CDR3 contains 12 residues. In germline, CDR1 is SGHTA, CDR2 FQGNSA. CDR3 coding DNA: TGTGCCAGCAGTCCGCGGCCAGATACGCAGTATTTT. It specifies CASSPRPDTQYF.

The V call is TRBV7-2, the J call TRBJ2-1; D gene unclear. The DNA end is more similar to TRBJ2-7, so the J call may be wrong. This CDR3 has 13 amino acids. Germline assignment: CDR1 SGHTA and CDR2 FQGNSA. The CDR3 is CASSRGPSNEQYF. The CDR3 bases are TGTGCCAGCAGCAGAGGACCCTCCAATGAGCAGTACTTC.

This clonotype came up many times. The chain combines TRBV29-1 with TRBJ2-1, with TRBD2 identical over 10 bases. CDR1 is SQVTM and CDR2 is ANQGSEA in the germline V gene. CDR3 size: 16 residues. Unmatched junction bases numbered 10, after V lost 1 base and J lost 7 bases. The chain's CDR3 is CSVEGPFSGRRNEQFF. The CDR3 DNA reads TGCAGCGTTGAAGGCCCATTTAGCGGGAGGAGAAATGAGCAGTTCTTC.

In the case of this clonotype: Compared with germline, one end of the junction differs, possibly owing to a read error. V usage is TRBV2 and J usage is TRBJ2-3; D gene uncertain. CDR1 SNHLY and CDR2 FYNNEI come from the germline V gene. The CDR3 is 14 residues long. In DNA, the CDR3 is TGTGCCGGCAGTGTCGACGGCGTCACAGATACGCAGTATTTT. It specifies CAGSVDGVTDTQYF.

This clonotype was counted at least ten times. The chain links TRBV10-3 to TRBJ1-2; 7 bases match TRBD1. Germline CDR1 ENHRY, CDR2 SYGVKD. The V and J ends lost 7 bases and 4 bases, in that order; junction bases with no gene match: 6. The CDR3 covers 13 residues. The CDR3 region is CAITGDRAYGYTF. DNA of the CDR3: TGTGCCATCACCGGAGACAGGGCCTATGGCTACACCTTC.

The rearrangement links TRBV29-1 to TRBJ2-1; 8 bases agree with TRBD2. The CDR3 runs 13 residues. CDR1 is SQVTM and CDR2 is ANQGSEA in the germline V gene. The CDR3 here is CNVRLATYNEQFF. Here the CDR3 DNA reads TGCAACGTCAGACTAGCGACTTACAATGAGCAGTTCTTC.

A note on this clonotype: At one end the junction does not follow the germline gene, possibly because of a read error. This rearrangement joins TRBV7-9 to TRBJ1-1; D is possibly TRBD1 (6 bases). This CDR3 has 14 amino acids. Per germline, CDR1 SEHNR and CDR2 FQNEAQ (reference sequence). The CDR3 sequence is CASSARQGNAEAFF. The DNA for the CDR3 is TGTGCCAGCAGCGCCCGTCAGGGGAACGCTGAAGCTTTCTTT.